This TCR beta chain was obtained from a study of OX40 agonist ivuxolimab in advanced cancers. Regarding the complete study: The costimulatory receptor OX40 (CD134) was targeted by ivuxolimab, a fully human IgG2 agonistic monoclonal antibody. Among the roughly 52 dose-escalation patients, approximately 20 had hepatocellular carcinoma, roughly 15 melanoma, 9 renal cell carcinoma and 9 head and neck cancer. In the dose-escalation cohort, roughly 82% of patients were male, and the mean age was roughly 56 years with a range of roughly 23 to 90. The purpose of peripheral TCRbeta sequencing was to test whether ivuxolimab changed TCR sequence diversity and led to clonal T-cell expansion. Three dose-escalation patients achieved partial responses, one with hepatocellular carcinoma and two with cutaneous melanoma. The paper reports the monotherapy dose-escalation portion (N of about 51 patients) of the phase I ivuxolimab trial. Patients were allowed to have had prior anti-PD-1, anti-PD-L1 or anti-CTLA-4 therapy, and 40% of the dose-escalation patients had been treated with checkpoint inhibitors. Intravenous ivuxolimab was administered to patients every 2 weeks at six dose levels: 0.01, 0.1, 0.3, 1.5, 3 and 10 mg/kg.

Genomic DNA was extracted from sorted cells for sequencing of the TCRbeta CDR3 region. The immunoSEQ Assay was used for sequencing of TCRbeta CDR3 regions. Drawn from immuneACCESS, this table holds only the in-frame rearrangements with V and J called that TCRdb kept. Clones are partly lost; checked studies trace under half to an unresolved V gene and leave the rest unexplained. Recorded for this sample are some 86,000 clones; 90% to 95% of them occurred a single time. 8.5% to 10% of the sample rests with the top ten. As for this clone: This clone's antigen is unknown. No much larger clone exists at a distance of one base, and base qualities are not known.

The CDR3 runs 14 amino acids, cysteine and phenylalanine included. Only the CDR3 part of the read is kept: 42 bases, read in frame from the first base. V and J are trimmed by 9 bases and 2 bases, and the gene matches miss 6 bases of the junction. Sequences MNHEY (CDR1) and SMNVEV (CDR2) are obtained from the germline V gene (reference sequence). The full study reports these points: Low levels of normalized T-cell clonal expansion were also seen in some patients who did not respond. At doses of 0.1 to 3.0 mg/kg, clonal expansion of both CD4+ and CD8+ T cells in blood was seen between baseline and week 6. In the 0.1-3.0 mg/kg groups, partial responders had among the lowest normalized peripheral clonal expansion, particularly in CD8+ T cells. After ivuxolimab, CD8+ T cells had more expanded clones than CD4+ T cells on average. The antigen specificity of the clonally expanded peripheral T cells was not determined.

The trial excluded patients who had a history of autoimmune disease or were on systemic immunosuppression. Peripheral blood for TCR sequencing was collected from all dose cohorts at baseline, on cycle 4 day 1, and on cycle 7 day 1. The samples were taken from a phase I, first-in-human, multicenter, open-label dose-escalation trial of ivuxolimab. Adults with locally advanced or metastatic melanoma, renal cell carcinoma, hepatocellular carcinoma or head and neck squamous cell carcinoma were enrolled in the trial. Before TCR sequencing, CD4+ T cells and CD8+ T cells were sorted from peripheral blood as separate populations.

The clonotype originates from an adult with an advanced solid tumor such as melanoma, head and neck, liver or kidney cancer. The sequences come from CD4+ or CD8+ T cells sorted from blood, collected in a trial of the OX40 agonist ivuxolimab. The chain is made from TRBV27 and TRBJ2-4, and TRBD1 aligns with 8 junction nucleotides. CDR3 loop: CASRDRPPKNIQYF. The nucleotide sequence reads TGTGCCAGTAGGGACAGGCCACCCAAAAACATTCAGTACTTC.